These 20 T cell receptor beta chains were all obtained from the same sample, sequenced in a study of T cells after posttransplantation cyclophosphamide (dated by TCRdb to 2016 to 2017). The library was made by the immunoSEQ multiplex PCR assay. Held by TCRdb, this immuneACCESS table contains in-frame sequences only and omits some clones. Under half of the omission traces to an unresolved V gene where checked; the cause of the rest is unknown. The sample counts about 2,600 clones, each observed more than once. Jointly, the top ten make up about 9.4% of the sample. In light of the paper, this sample's treatment or condition label describes: high-dose cyclophosphamide on days +3 and +4 as single-agent GVHD prophylaxis. Busulfan and fludarabine conditioning, a related or unrelated marrow graft, and cyclophosphamide on days +3 and +4 were given to PTCy patients. Sequences were derived from PBMCs, sampled 32 days after allogeneic stem cell transplant with posttransplant cyclophosphamide. The receptors derive from a female patient in her forties or fifties who received an allogeneic stem cell transplant from a related donor, was CMV-positive, and had no GVHD. It is possible that, after a transplant, some T cells come from the graft donor.

This clone showed up many times. V gene TRBV7-2 combines with J gene TRBJ1-3; 8 nucleotides match TRBD1. Germline V lookup: CDR1 SGHTA, CDR2 FQGNSA. This CDR3 spans 15 amino acids. V gave up 4 bases and J gave up 2 bases; unmatched junction bases: 4. The CDR3 sequence: CASSSTTGAGNTIYF. The CDR3 nucleotides are TGTGCCAGCAGCTCCACGACAGGGGCTGGAAACACCATATATTTT. Using reference TRBV7-2 and TRBJ1-3 for the parts outside the CDR3, the full variable domain is GAGVSQSPSNKVTEKGKDVELRCDPISGHTALYWYRQSLGQGLEFLIYFQGNSAPDKSGLPSDRFSAERTGGSVSTLTIQRTQQEDSAVYLCASSSTTGAGNTIYFGEGSWLTVV.

This clone was recorded many times. The V gene is TRBV23-1, the J gene TRBJ2-7, with 7 bases lining up with TRBD1. TRBV23-1 is annotated as an ORF whose role is uncertain. CDR3 length: 15 residues. After removal of 3 bases from V and 0 bases from J, the junction contained 5 bases not matched to a gene. In nucleotides, the CDR3 is TGCGCCAGCAGTCAGCGCGACAGGGCCTCCTACGAGCAGTACTTC. It is translated as CASSQRDRASYEQYF.

In this sample, this clone turned up a few times. This chain connects TRBV29-1 to TRBJ2-3, with 9 bases fitting TRBD1. The CDR3 sequence is 15 residues long. The J segment lost 1 base and the V segment lost 6 bases, leaving 8 bases of the junction unmatched. Germline CDR1 reads SQVTM; CDR2 reads ANQGSEA. CDR3 in DNA: TGCAGCGTGGACGGACAGGGGCCTCGCACAGATACGCAGTATTTT. It codes for CSVDGQGPRTDTQYF.

At least ten counts were recorded for this clone. The chain carries TRBV4-3 and TRBJ1-2, with D tentatively TRBD1 (5 bases). CDR3 length: 15 amino acids. Trimming shortened V by 0 bases and J by 4 bases, and 12 bases separated the two germline ends. Germline lookup yields CDR1 LGHNA and CDR2 YSLEER. CDR3 sequence: CASSQDAGPIYGYTF. The CDR3 bases are TGCGCCAGCAGCCAAGACGCAGGGCCGATCTATGGCTACACCTTC.

Sample share makes this clone medium-sized. The chain has TRBV6-1 and TRBJ2-4; TRBD2 matches at 14 bases. Germline V lookup: CDR1 MNHNS, CDR2 SASEGT. CDR3 length equals 14 residues. Germline trimming cut 8 bases from V and 15 bases from J; bases unmatched to any gene: 12. CDR3 in amino acids: CASRFTTSGRAAYF. In DNA form, the CDR3 reads TGTGCCAGCCGTTTCACGACTAGCGGGAGGGCCGCGTACTTC.

By sample fraction, this clone is medium-sized. The rearrangement joins TRBV4-3 to TRBJ2-1; 10 bases agree with TRBD1. The CDR3 has 17 amino acids. With V trimmed by 0 bases and J by 10 bases, 12 bases remained unmatched. Germline values: CDR1 LGHNA, CDR2 YSLEER. CDR3 bases: TGCGCCAGCAGCCAAGATACCCGGGACAGGGGATCGGTAGAGCAGTTCTTC. Translation gives CASSQDTRDRGSVEQFF.

A note on this clone: A much larger clone lies a single base off, so this may be a read error. The genes are TRBV29-1 and TRBJ2-2; 7 bases are a match to TRBD1. The CDR3 loop spans 14 amino acids. Germline-derived CDR1 and CDR2 are SQVTM and ANQGSEA. The CDR3 sequence: CSVRYRGRAGQLFF. The CDR3 nucleotides are TGCAGCGTCCGATACAGGGGACGGGCCGGGCAGCTGTTTTTT.

This clone is medium-sized (0.01 to 0.1%). The CDR3 DNA reads TGCGCCAGCAGCCAAGGGGCCTTTGAGACCCAGTACTTC. The encoded protein is CASSQGAFETQYF. J is TRBJ2-5 and V is TRBV4-1; the D is unclear. V was clipped by 1 base and J by 5 bases, with 8 bases between them. The germline CDR1 and CDR2 sequences are MGHRA and YSYEKL. The CDR3 consists of 13 residues.

Relative to its sample, this clone is medium-sized (0.01 to 0.1%). The chain employs TRBV6-2 or TRBV6-3 and TRBJ2-6; D not resolved. CDR3 length: 17 residues. CDR1 and CDR2 (germline): MNHEY, SVGEGT. Trimming took 2 bases from V and 0 from J, leaving 11 bases between them. This chain's CDR3 is CASSYQMQSSGANVLTF. The CDR3 DNA reads TGTGCCAGCAGTTACCAGATGCAGAGCTCTGGGGCCAACGTCCTGACTTTC.

This clone was seen at least ten times. This chain connects TRBV30 to TRBJ1-1; possible D gene TRBD1, 5 bases. Germline V lookup: CDR1 GTSNPN, CDR2 SVGIG (reference sequence). Trimming pared 0 bases from V and 2 bases from J, leaving 7 bases between. CDR3 length: 13 residues. The CDR3 DNA sequence: TGTGCCTGGAGTGTAGGGGTCAACACTGAAGCTTTCTTT. This encodes CAWSVGVNTEAFF.

Ten or more counts support this clone. V usage is TRBV7-2 and J usage is TRBJ1-5; 7 positions agree with TRBD1. The ends lost 1 base at V and 3 bases at J; junction bases unmatched: 6. This CDR3 comprises 16 residues. Germline CDR1 is SGHTA and CDR2 is FQGNSA. CDR3 coding DNA: TGTGCCAGCAGCTTAGTTGGGACAGAAATCAATCAGCCCCAGCATTTT. Encoded protein: CASSLVGTEINQPQHF.

This clone is medium-sized in the sample. The chain recombines TRBV19 with TRBJ2-1; no firm D call. This CDR3 comprises 11 residues. CDR1 LNHDA and CDR2 SQIVND come from the germline V gene (reference sequence). Between the trimmed V and J ends, which lost 3 bases and 9 bases, there was a span of 6 bases. CDR3 amino acids: CASSIKGEQFF. The CDR3 nucleotides read TGTGCCAGTAGTATCAAGGGTGAGCAGTTCTTC.

A few counts support this clone. The chain combines TRBV30 with TRBJ2-5; D is uncertain. The germline gives CDR1 GTSNPN, CDR2 SVGIG (reference sequence). Trimming pared 0 bases from V and 3 bases from J, leaving 23 bases between. The CDR3 loop spans 18 amino acids. The CDR3 here is CAWSVGESHRLVKETQYF. CDR3 nucleotides: TGTGCCTGGAGTGTAGGCGAGTCCCACCGACTGGTAAAAGAGACCCAGTACTTC.

This clone was seen at least ten times. V usage is TRBV18 and J usage is TRBJ2-7, with 9 bases aligning to TRBD2. CDR1 is KGHSH, CDR2 LQKENI, per germline. Trimming cost V 4 bases and J 1 base; bases outside gene matches: 8. The CDR3 runs 16 residues. The CDR3 nucleotides are TGTGCCAGCTCACAGGGAGCGGGAGGCTCGTCCTACGAGCAGTACTTC. Its protein product is CASSQGAGGSSYEQYF.

This clone was counted many times. The J gene is TRBJ2-2, the V gene TRBV30; 8 nucleotides line up with TRBD2. CDR3 length equals 17 residues. The V gene end was trimmed by 0 bases and the J gene end by 3 bases; junction bases not matched to a gene: 9. CDR1 and CDR2 (germline): GTSNPN, SVGIG (reference sequence). Written as DNA, the CDR3 is TGTGCCTGGAGTGTACGACGGGGGGGAGGGGACACCGGGGAGCTGTTTTTT. It encodes CAWSVRRGGGDTGELFF.

This clone ranks as medium-sized. The rearrangement links TRBV7-2 to TRBJ2-1; D is unresolved. CDR1 and CDR2 (germline): SGHTA, FQGNSA. The CDR3 totals 13 residues. Trimming took off 6 bases at V and 0 bases at J, with 6 bases between the two ends. In DNA form, the CDR3 reads TGTGCCAGCAGTCCTAGCTCCTACAATGAGCAGTTCTTC. Protein sequence: CASSPSSYNEQFF.

This clone was detected many times. This chain joins TRBV18 and TRBJ2-7, with 9 bases lining up with TRBD1. The CDR3 contains 16 residues. Per germline, CDR1 KGHSH and CDR2 LQKENI. V shed 3 bases and J 7 bases; nucleotides not matched to a gene: 13. CDR3 nucleotides: TGTGCCAGCTCACCTCTCGGGACAGGGACGTTTAATGAGCAGTACTTC. Its translation is CASSPLGTGTFNEQYF.

By sample fraction, this clone is medium-sized. The chain couples TRBV5-8 to TRBJ1-1, with D unclear. The germline gives CDR1 SGHTS, CDR2 YDEGEE. This CDR3 has 16 amino acids. V shed 0 bases and J shed 0 bases, with 12 bases lying between them. CDR3 DNA sequence: TGTGCCAGCAGCTTGGGTCTGGAACTATTGAACACTGAAGCTTTCTTT. Its protein is CASSLGLELLNTEAFF. Full variable domain (remainder filled in from reference TRBV5-8 and TRBJ1-1): EAGVTQSPTHLIKTRGQQATLRCSPISGHTSVYWYQQALGLGLQFLLWYDEGEERNRGNFPPRFSGRQFPNYSSELNVNALELEDSALYLCASSLGLELLNTEAFFGQGTRLTVV.

At least ten counts were recorded for this clone. This chain connects TRBV9 to TRBJ2-7; 7 nucleotides agree with TRBD2. V lost 4 bases, J lost 0 bases, and 10 bases stayed unmatched. Germline loops: CDR1 SGDLS, CDR2 YYNGEE. This CDR3 has 16 amino acids. Here the CDR3 reads CASSSQSGTASYEQYF. The CDR3 nucleotides are TGTGCCAGCAGCTCCCAAAGCGGGACCGCCTCCTACGAGCAGTACTTC.

This sequence joins TRBV20-1 and TRBJ2-5, with D possibly being TRBD2 (5 bases). Per germline, CDR1 DFQATT and CDR2 SNEGSKA (reference sequence). Trimming took off 7 bases at V and 7 bases at J, with 13 bases between the two ends. The CDR3 runs to 11 residues. The CDR3 here is CSDRRRGTQYF. CDR3 nucleotide sequence: TGCAGTGACCGGCGACGGGGGACCCAGTACTTC.